A selection of T cell receptor beta chains follows, all from one sample in a study of graft-versus-host responses after intestinal transplantation. Here immunoSEQ multiplex PCR was the method, and the copy in TCRdb shows in-frame clones only, minus some. Altogether around 21,000 clones are present, about a third being singletons, with the ten largest covering roughly 2%. The sequences come from alloreactive CD4+ T cells from a mixed lymphocyte reaction culture, collected before transplantation. The source is a human patient who was an organ donor for intestinal transplantation. CDR3s include the opening cysteine and the closing phenylalanine or tryptophan. The D gene is left open where the match is weak. A row's size may be missing; if present it is once, few, many or a size class.

clone_size | j_call | d_call | v_call | cdr3_nt | cdr3_aa
. | TRBJ1-5 | TRBD1 | TRBV27 | TGTGCCAGCAGTTTTGGGACAGCAAATCAGCCCCAGCATTTT | CASSFGTANQPQHF
few | TRBJ1-4 | . | TRBV5-3 | TGTGCCAGAAGCTTGGTCAGGAAACGGACTAATGAAAAACTGTTTTTT | CARSLVRKRTNEKLFF
. | TRBJ1-1 | . | TRBV6-5 | TGTGCCAGCAGCCCGAAGGGACCTCCCTTTACGGCTTTCTTT | CASSPKGPPFTAFF
. | TRBJ2-5 | TRBD1 | TRBV5-6 | TGTGCCAGCAGCTTGGCCACCGGGACAGGGATATTCAGTGTGACCCAGTACTTC | CASSLATGTGIFSVTQYF
. | TRBJ1-1 | . | TRBV6-1 | TGTGCCAGCAGTTCTTTAGGAAACACTGAAGCTTTCTTT | CASSSLGNTEAFF
few | TRBJ2-5 | TRBD2 | TRBV5-8 | TGTGCCAGCAGCCTGGGACTAGCGGGCCTTCAAGAGACCCAGTACTTC | CASSLGLAGLQETQYF
once | TRBJ1-1 | . | TRBV6-6 | TGTGCCAGCAGTTACGAGAGGACTGAAGCTTTCTTT | CASSYERTEAFF
. | TRBJ1-4 | . | TRBV15 | TGTGCCACCAGCAGAGCGAAGACAGACCCCTACGGAAAACTGTTTTTT | CATSRAKTDPYGKLFF
medium-sized | TRBJ1-2 | . | TRBV5-4 | TGTGCCAGCAGCTTGGATATAGGGACTGACTATGGCTACACCTTC | CASSLDIGTDYGYTF
. | TRBJ2-4 | . | TRBV6-6 | TGTGCCAGCCTGGACTTAGCCAAAAACATTCAGTACTTC | CASLDLAKNIQYF
few | TRBJ2-5 | . | TRBV5-7 | TGTGCCAGCAGCTTGGCCCATGGGGGAGAAGAGACCCAGTACTTC | CASSLAHGGEETQYF
. | TRBJ2-1 | . | TRBV11-1 | TGTGCCAGCAGCTTACGCGCCCTCGGGAGGGGGCTCAATGAGCAGTTCTTC | CASSLRALGRGLNEQFF
. | TRBJ2-7 | TRBD2 | TRBV7-2 | TGTGCCAGCAGCCTCCGGACTAGCGGGCCCTCAAGGACCACCTACGAGCAGTACTTC | CASSLRTSGPSRTTYEQYF
few | TRBJ2-1 | TRBD1 | TRBV9 | TGTGCCAGCAGCGAGCGGGGACAGGGCAGCAATGAGCAGTTCTTC | CASSERGQGSNEQFF
few | TRBJ2-3 | TRBD2 | TRBV2 | TGTGCCAGCAGTCCGGGACTAGCGGGAGCGGATACGCAGTATTTT | CASSPGLAGADTQYF
once | TRBJ2-2 | TRBD1 | TRBV19 | TGTGCCAGTAGTACGGGACAGGGGGCCGGGGAGCTGTTTTTT | CASSTGQGAGELFF
few | TRBJ1-4 | . | TRBV2 | TGTGCCAGCACCCAAGGGGCTCCTAGCGCAACTAATGAAAAACTGTTTTTT | CASTQGAPSATNEKLFF
. | TRBJ2-7 | TRBD1 | TRBV7-7 | TGTGCCAGCAGCTCGAACCCACAGGGGGGCCACGAGCAGTACTTC | CASSSNPQGGHEQYF
. | TRBJ2-5 | TRBD2 | TRBV5-1 | TGCGCCAGCAGCAAGCGGGAGATGGAGACCCAGTACTTC | CASSKREMETQYF
. | TRBJ1-5 | . | TRBV6-6 | TGTGCCAGCAGTTACTATGCCGGAGTGAATCAGCCCCAGCATTTT | CASSYYAGVNQPQHF
. | TRBJ2-6 | . | TRBV6-5 | TGTGCCAGCAGTTCTCCTGGGGCCAACGTCCTGACTTTC | CASSSPGANVLTF
few | TRBJ1-5 | . | TRBV6-6 | TGTGCCAGCAGCTGGGGGGGAGATAGCAATCAGCCCCAGCATTTT | CASSWGGDSNQPQHF
few | TRBJ1-2 | . | TRBV28 | TGTGCCAGCAGTTATCAGTTCTATGGCTACACCTTC | CASSYQFYGYTF
. | TRBJ2-1 | TRBD2 | TRBV27 | TGTGCCAGCACCGAAGCGGGAGATCGGCTGAATGAGCAGTTCTTC | CASTEAGDRLNEQFF
. | TRBJ1-1 | . | TRBV29-1 | TGCAGCGTAAGGGGCGCGGCGGCATCGGCAGAGGGTGAAGCTTTCTTT | CSVRGAAASAEGEAFF
. | TRBJ1-1 | . | TRBV6-6 | TGTGCCAGCAGTTACGGAGGGGCAATGATCAACACTGAAGCTTTCTTT | CASSYGGAMINTEAFF
. | TRBJ2-3 | . | TRBV30 | TGTGCCTGGAGTGTACTAAGTAAGCGTAGCACAGATACGCAGTATTTT | CAWSVLSKRSTDTQYF
. | TRBJ2-7 | . | TRBV11-2 | TGTGCCAGCAGCCCGAGTGGGGTGTACGAGCAGTACTTC | CASSPSGVYEQYF
few | TRBJ1-2 | TRBD1 | TRBV6-6 | TGTGCCAGCAGATTCCCTGGGACAGGGGGCTCGGGCTACACCTTC | CASRFPGTGGSGYTF
. | TRBJ1-2 | . | TRBV7-2 | TGTGCCAGCAGCTTACGAGGAGGTGATGGCTACACCTTC | CASSLRGGDGYTF
. | TRBJ2-7 | TRBD1 | TRBV5-1 | TGCGCCAGCAGCCCGAGGACAGGGGCTTCCTACGAGCAGTACTTC | CASSPRTGASYEQYF
. | TRBJ1-1 | . | TRBV5-1 | TGCGCCAGCAGCTTGGGCCCGGAGATGAACACTGAAGCTTTCTTT | CASSLGPEMNTEAFF
few | TRBJ2-3 | . | TRBV20-1 | TGCAGTGCTGGTCCAACGGATACGCAGTATTTT | CSAGPTDTQYF
. | TRBJ1-1 | . | TRBV14 | TGTGCCAGCAGCCAAGCCGTTGGTTGGTTCACTGAAGCTTTCTTT | CASSQAVGWFTEAFF
few | TRBJ1-2 | . | TRBV6-5 | TGTGCCAGCAGTTACTCGGGTGGGCGTGGCTACACCTTC | CASSYSGGRGYTF
. | TRBJ2-1 | . | TRBV7-6 | TGTGCTAGCAGCTTAGACACCTACAATGAGCAGTTCTTC | CASSLDTYNEQFF
. | TRBJ2-7 | TRBD2 | TRBV5-1 | TGCGCCAGCAGCTGGGGACTAGCGGGAGACGAGCAGTACTTC | CASSWGLAGDEQYF
once | TRBJ2-5 | . | TRBV11-2 | TGTGCCAGCAGCACAATCCAGCAAGAGACCCAGTACTTC | CASSTIQQETQYF
medium-sized | TRBJ2-1 | TRBD1 | TRBV5-1 | TGCGCCAGCAGCTTGTTGGGTCCAGGGGGCTACAATGAGCAGTTCTTC | CASSLLGPGGYNEQFF
. | TRBJ2-7 | . | TRBV10-3 | TGTGCCATCGCGGCTAGCCTATCCTACGAGCAGTACTTC | CAIAASLSYEQYF
. | TRBJ2-3 | . | TRBV5-6 | TGTGCCAGCAGCTTGCAGGGCTCAGATACGCAGTATTTT | CASSLQGSDTQYF
. | TRBJ1-2 | TRBD1 | TRBV11-2 | TGTGCCAGCAGCTTAGCAGGGGGCTATGGCTACACCTTC | CASSLAGGYGYTF